Detailed here is one T cell receptor beta chain. FACS was used to enrich TEMRA cells, whereas the CD8+ and CD4+ T cells were obtained by negative isolation. The data stem from a study of CD8 T cells in Susac syndrome. CDR1 is SGHVS, CDR2 FQNEAQ, per germline. Trimming left V 2 bases short and J 6 bases short, with 7 bases between. This CDR3 contains 12 residues. Random hexamers served to reverse transcribe roughly 0.45 to 1 ug RNA. TCRdb analysed the immunoSEQ multiplex PCR reads with MiXCR anew, one entry per CDR3 protein. The table includes approximately 170,000 distinct CDR3 sequences, roughly 94% detected once.

The material sequenced was CD4+ T cells from PBMCs. This TCR came from a human donor with multiple sclerosis. The chain carries TRBV7-8 and TRBJ1-2, with unresolved D. The CDR3 sequence: CASSLNRNGYTF. Written as DNA, the CDR3 is TGTGCCAGCAGCTTAAACCGGAATGGCTACACCTTC.